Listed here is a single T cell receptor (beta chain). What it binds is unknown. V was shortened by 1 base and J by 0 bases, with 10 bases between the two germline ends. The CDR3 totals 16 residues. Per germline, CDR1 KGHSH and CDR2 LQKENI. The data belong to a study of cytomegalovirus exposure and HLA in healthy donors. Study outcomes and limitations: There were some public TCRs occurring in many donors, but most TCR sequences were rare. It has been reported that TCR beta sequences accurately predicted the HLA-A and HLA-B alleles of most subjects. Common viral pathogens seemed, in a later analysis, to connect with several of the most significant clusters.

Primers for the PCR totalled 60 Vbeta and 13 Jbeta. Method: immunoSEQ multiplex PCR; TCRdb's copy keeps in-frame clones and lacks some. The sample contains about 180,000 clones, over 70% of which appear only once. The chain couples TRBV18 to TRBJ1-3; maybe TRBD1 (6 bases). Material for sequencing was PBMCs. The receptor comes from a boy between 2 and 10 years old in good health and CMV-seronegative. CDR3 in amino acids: CASSPRGGPSGNTIYF. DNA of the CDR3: TGTGCCAGCTCACCACGTGGGGGCCCCTCTGGAAACACCATATATTTT.